The 19 T cell receptor beta chains given below trace back to one sample, sequenced in a study of human T cells and chemical hapten exposure. Time point indicated: pre-sensitization, week 0. Treatment denoted: therapeutic diphenylcyclopropenone sensitization with weekly scalp DPC. TCRdb re-derived calls from the RACE reads in MiXCR, one entry per CDR3 protein. The sample records 65,000 to 70,000 distinct CDR3 sequences, approximately 10% being singletons. Sequenced material: whole blood, taken in connection with sensitization to the hapten diphenylcyclopropenone (DPC). The origin of the receptors is a woman between 45 and 60 years old with alopecia areata. Some clones in this sample may be carry-over from other donors' samples.

The chain joins TRBV27 to TRBJ2-7; TRBD2 aligns across 11 bases. V was pared by 7 bases and J by 3 bases, with 5 bases of the junction left unmatched. The CDR3 consists of 14 residues. Germline values: CDR1 MNHEY, CDR2 SMNVEV (reference sequence). The CDR3 DNA sequence: TGTGCCAGCATCAAGACTAGCGGGAACTACGAGCAGTACTTC. Residues: CASIKTSGNYEQYF.

This clonotype was observed at least ten times. The chain carries TRBV7-8 and TRBJ1-1; 10 bases line up with TRBD1. This CDR3 is 14 amino acids long. The V and J ends lost 5 bases and 3 bases, in that order; junction bases with no gene match: 3. CDR1 and CDR2 from the germline V gene are SGHVS and FQNEAQ. The chain's CDR3 is CASSQDRGDTEAFF. The CDR3 DNA reads TGTGCCAGCAGCCAGGACAGGGGGGACACTGAAGCTTTCTTT.

The table lists this clonotype with many counts. The chain couples TRBV2 to TRBJ1-5; 9 nucleotides match TRBD1. V shed 7 bases, J shed 7 bases, and the junction held 5 bases outside the gene matches. From germline, CDR1 is SNHLY and CDR2 FYNNEI. CDR3 length: 13 amino acids. The CDR3 sequence is CASKGQGIQPQHF. The CDR3 DNA reads as TGTGCCAGCAAGGGACAGGGAATCCAGCCCCAGCATTTT.

This clonotype was seen only a few times. CDR3 in DNA: TGTGCCAGCTCACCATTTCCACCGGGACAAATTAGCAATCAGCCCCAGCATTTT. Translated: CASSPFPPGQISNQPQHF. This rearrangement joins TRBV18 to TRBJ1-5; D possibly corresponds to TRBD1 (6 bases). V shed 2 bases and J shed 0 bases, with 17 bases lying between them. Germline V gives CDR1 KGHSH, CDR2 LQKENI. The CDR3 length is 18 residues.

The chain carries TRBV9 and TRBJ2-7; D might be TRBD1 (6 bases). The CDR3 consists of 15 residues. Germline CDR1 and CDR2: SGDLS and YYNGEE. V dropped 0 bases and J dropped 0 bases, with 10 bases sitting between them. The CDR3 DNA reads TGTGCCAGCAGCGTAGCTACAGGGAGCTCCTACGAGCAGTACTTC. Protein product: CASSVATGSSYEQYF.

This clonotype was detected a few times. The CDR3 sequence is CASSLPRGGGDSYEQYF. CDR3 coding DNA: TGCGCCAGCAGCCTACCCCGGGGGGGAGGCGACTCCTACGAGCAGTACTTC. The genes are TRBV5-1 and TRBJ2-7; 8 nucleotides agree with TRBD2. Per the germline V gene, CDR1 is SGHRS and CDR2 is YFSETQ. Germline trimming cut 4 bases from V and 0 bases from J; bases unmatched to any gene: 12. CDR3 length: 17 residues. Filled out from reference TRBV5-1 and TRBJ2-7, the complete variable domain reads KAGVTQTPRYLIKTRGQQVTLSCSPISGHRSVSWYQQTPGQGLQFLFEYFSETQRNKGNFPGRFSGRQFSNSRSEMNVSTLELGDSALYLCASSLPRGGGDSYEQYFGPGTRLTVT.

This clonotype has more than one count but fewer than ten. The genes are TRBV29-1 and TRBJ2-1; D uncertain. Per the germline V gene, CDR1 is SQVTM and CDR2 is ANQGSEA. The CDR3 loop spans 13 amino acids. V was clipped by 4 bases and J by 4 bases, with 11 bases between them. Here the CDR3 reads CSVVFSAYNEQFF. DNA for the CDR3: TGCAGCGTTGTCTTTTCGGCTTACAATGAGCAGTTCTTC.

This clonotype showed up just once. A much larger clone is a single base away; this may be a read error. V and J are TRBV6-2 or TRBV6-3 and TRBJ2-7; possible D gene TRBD2, 7 bases. This CDR3 is 14 amino acids long. Germline V gene lookup returns CDR1 MNHEY and CDR2 SVGEGT. The CDR3 spells CASRWGGPSYKQYF. In DNA form, the CDR3 reads TGTGCCAGCAGATGGGGGGGCCCCTCCTACAAGCAGTACTTC.

The chain links TRBV12-3 or TRBV12-4 to TRBJ1-1; D is unclear. Trimming cost V 5 bases and J 2 bases, with 9 bases left between them. The CDR3 sequence is 13 residues long. CDR3 residues: CASSLVYNTEAFF. As DNA, the CDR3 is TGTGCCAGCAGTCTGGTTTATAACACTGAAGCTTTCTTT.

The genes are TRBV6-1 and TRBJ1-5, with D hard to call. The CDR3 is 15 amino acids. Between the trimmed V and J ends, which lost 3 bases and 10 bases, there was a span of 19 bases. Germline V gives CDR1 MNHNS, CDR2 SASEGT. The CDR3 nucleotides are TGTGCCAGCAGTGACGGATTTGAGACCCATCGACCCCAGCATTTT. Translating gives CASSDGFETHRPQHF.

This clonotype was observed at least ten times. The rearrangement uses TRBV20-1 and TRBJ2-1; the match to TRBD1 covers 11 bases. The V segment lost 2 bases and the J segment 6 bases; nucleotides outside the gene matches: 9. The CDR3 length is 16 residues. Germline-derived CDR1 and CDR2 are DFQATT and SNEGSKA (reference sequence). CDR3 residues: CSARRPTGTGGNEQFF. CDR3 sequence (DNA): TGCAGTGCTAGAAGACCTACTGGGACAGGGGGCAATGAGCAGTTCTTC.

This clonotype was counted only a few times. This sequence joins TRBV29-1 and TRBJ2-7; a possible D gene is TRBD2 (7 bases). V lost 1 base to trimming and J lost 7 bases, with 20 bases between them. In germline, CDR1 is SQVTM, CDR2 ANQGSEA. The CDR3 runs to 15 residues. The CDR3 sequence: CSVEVGGLAVSEQYF. In nucleotides, the CDR3 is TGCAGCGTTGAAGTAGGGGGGCTAGCGGTATCAGAGCAGTACTTC.

This clonotype was seen many times. The CDR3 is CATSDPGQSNQPQHF. The CDR3 nucleotides read TGTGCCACCAGTGACCCCGGACAGAGCAATCAGCCCCAGCATTTT. This chain connects TRBV24-1 to TRBJ1-5, with D possibly being TRBD1 (6 bases). The CDR3 has 15 residues. Trimming left V 4 bases short and J 1 base short, with 10 bases between. Per germline, CDR1 KGHDR and CDR2 SFDVKD.

This clonotype was counted many times. The rearrangement uses TRBV7-2 and TRBJ2-5, with D possibly TRBD2 on 7 matching bases. Trimming took 5 bases from V and 1 from J, leaving 11 bases between them. The CDR3 loop spans 14 amino acids. Germline V CDR1 and CDR2: SGHTA, FQGNSA. The CDR3 DNA follows: TGTGCCAGCAGCCAAGGGGGGGGCCAAGAGACCCAGTACTTC. This codes for CASSQGGGQETQYF.

This clonotype was observed many times. The chain uses TRBV20-1 and TRBJ2-7; 14 bases align to TRBD2. Germline CDR1 DFQATT, CDR2 SNEGSKA (reference sequence). The CDR3 loop spans 15 amino acids. V trimming: 4 bases; J trimming: 4 bases; junction bases outside the gene matches: 6. CDR3 in DNA: TGCAGTGCTACCCCGGGACTAGCGGGAGTGTACGAGCAGTACTTC. It yields the protein CSATPGLAGVYEQYF.

The chain carries TRBV5-1 and TRBJ1-3; 8 bases line up with TRBD1. The CDR3 runs to 16 residues. The germline gives CDR1 SGHRS, CDR2 YFSETQ. The V gene end was trimmed by 3 bases and the J gene end by 2 bases; junction bases not matched to a gene: 7. CDR3 protein: CASSSMRTGPGNTIYF. The CDR3 DNA sequence: TGCGCCAGCAGCTCCATGCGGACAGGGCCTGGAAACACCATATATTTT.

This clonotype has ten or more counts. The chain joins TRBV7-2 to TRBJ2-7; D gene unclear. CDR1 SGHTA and CDR2 FQGNSA come from the germline V gene. V dropped 1 base and J dropped 0 bases, with 10 bases sitting between them. There are 15 residues in the CDR3. CDR3: CASSLGSGVSYEQYF. CDR3 sequence (DNA): TGTGCCAGCAGCTTAGGGTCTGGGGTCTCCTACGAGCAGTACTTC.

The sample holds a few counts of this clonotype. CDR3 amino acids: CASSLWDRLYEQYF. DNA of the CDR3: TGTGCCAGCAGTTTATGGGACAGGCTTTACGAGCAGTACTTC. The chain joins TRBV28 to TRBJ2-7; 7 nucleotides align to TRBD1. The CDR3 is made up of 14 amino acids. The V gene end was trimmed by 0 bases and the J gene end by 4 bases; junction bases not matched to a gene: 3. Per the germline V gene, CDR1 is MDHEN and CDR2 is SYDVKM.

This clonotype turned up a few times. This rearrangement joins TRBV2 to TRBJ2-1; the match to TRBD2 covers 9 bases. Per the germline V gene, CDR1 is SNHLY and CDR2 is FYNNEI. Unmatched junction bases numbered 8, after V lost 2 bases and J lost 6 bases. The CDR3 totals 16 residues. CDR3 bases: TGTGCCAGCAGTGAACAAGGAGCGGGAGGCCTCAATGAGCAGTTCTTC. Its translation is CASSEQGAGGLNEQFF.